This T cell receptor (beta chain) appears in the sequencing data of a study of T cells in Graves' hyperthyroidism and ophthalmopathy. Study-wide results and limits: In simple terms, a model built on 13 V-J features told ophthalmopathy apart from stable hyperthyroidism.

This CDR3 is 13 amino acids long. Germline V gene lookup returns CDR1 MDHEN and CDR2 SYDVKM. Turning to this clonotype: Its antigen is not known. Sequence at one end of the junction differs from germline and may be a read error.

PBMCs were collected from a roughly 9.7 ml volume of fresh peripheral blood. TCR beta CDR3 regions were amplified from RNA transcripts. HTBI primers were the set used in a first-round RT-PCR of the TCR CDR3. From the multiplex PCR reads, TCRdb called clonotypes with MiXCR, one entry per CDR3 protein. The data show 500,000 to 700,000 distinct CDR3 sequences, with approximately 15% seen just once and approximately 20% held by the top ten. The sequence derives from a woman aged 18 to 35 with Graves' hyperthyroidism. V usage is TRBV28 and J usage is TRBJ2-2; the D gene is possibly TRBD2 (5 bases). Sequenced material: blood. Written as DNA, the CDR3 is TGTGCCAGCAGGCCCGACTCAGCCGGGGAACTGTTTTTT. It is translated as CASRPDSAGELFF.